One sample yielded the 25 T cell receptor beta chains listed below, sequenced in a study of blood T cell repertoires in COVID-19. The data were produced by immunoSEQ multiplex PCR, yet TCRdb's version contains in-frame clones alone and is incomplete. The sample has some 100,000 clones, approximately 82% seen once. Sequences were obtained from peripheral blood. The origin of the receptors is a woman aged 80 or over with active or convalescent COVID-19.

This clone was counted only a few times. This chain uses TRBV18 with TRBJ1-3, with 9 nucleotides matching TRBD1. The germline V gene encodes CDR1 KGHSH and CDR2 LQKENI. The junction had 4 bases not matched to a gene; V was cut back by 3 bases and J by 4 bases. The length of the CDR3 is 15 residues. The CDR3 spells CASSPGQGRGNTIYF. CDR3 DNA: TGTGCCAGCTCACCGGGACAGGGAAGGGGAAACACCATATATTTT.

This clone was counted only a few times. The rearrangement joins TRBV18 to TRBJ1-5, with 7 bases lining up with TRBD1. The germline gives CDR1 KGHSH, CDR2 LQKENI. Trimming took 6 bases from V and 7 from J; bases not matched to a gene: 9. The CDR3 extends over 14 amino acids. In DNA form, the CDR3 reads TGTGCCAGCTCGGCGGGACAGTCTCGACAGCCCCAGCATTTT. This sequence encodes CASSAGQSRQPQHF. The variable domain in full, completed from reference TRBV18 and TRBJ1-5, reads NAGVMQNPRHLVRRRGQEARLRCSPMKGHSHVYWYRQLPEEGLKFMVYLQKENIIDESGMPKERFSAEFPKEGPSILRIQQVVRGDSAAYFCASSAGQSRQPQHFGDGTRLSIL.

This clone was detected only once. In DNA form, the CDR3 reads TGTGCCAGCAGCTTAACCCCCCAGGCCTCCTCTGGAAACACCATATATTTT. Its translation is CASSLTPQASSGNTIYF. V usage is TRBV7-2 and J usage is TRBJ1-3; D ambiguous. CDR1 SGHTA and CDR2 FQGNSA come from the germline V gene. V shed 2 bases and J shed 0 bases, with 14 bases lying between them. CDR3 length equals 17 residues. The full variable domain, its missing parts supplied by reference TRBV7-2 and TRBJ1-3, is GAGVSQSPSNKVTEKGKDVELRCDPISGHTALYWYRQSLGQGLEFLIYFQGNSAPDKSGLPSDRFSAERTGGSVSTLTIQRTQQEDSAVYLCASSLTPQASSGNTIYFGEGSWLTVV.

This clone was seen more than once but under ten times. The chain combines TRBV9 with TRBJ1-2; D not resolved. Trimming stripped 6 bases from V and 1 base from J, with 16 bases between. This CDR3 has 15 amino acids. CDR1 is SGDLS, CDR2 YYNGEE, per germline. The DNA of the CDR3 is TGTGCCAGCACCGCCCAATTCACGGTTAACTATGGCTACACCTTC. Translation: CASTAQFTVNYGYTF.

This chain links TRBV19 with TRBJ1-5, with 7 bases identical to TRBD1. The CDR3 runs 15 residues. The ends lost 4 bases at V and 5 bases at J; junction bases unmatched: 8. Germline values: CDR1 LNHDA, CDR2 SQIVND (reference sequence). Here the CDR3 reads CASSRKQGLDQPQHF. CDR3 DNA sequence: TGTGCCAGTAGTAGGAAACAGGGGCTGGATCAGCCCCAGCATTTT.

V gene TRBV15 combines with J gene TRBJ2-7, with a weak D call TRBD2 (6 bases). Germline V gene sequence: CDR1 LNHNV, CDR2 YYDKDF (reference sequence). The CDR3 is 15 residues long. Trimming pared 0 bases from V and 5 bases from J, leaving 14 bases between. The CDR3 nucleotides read TGTGCCACCAGCAGAGATTTCGGTGGAGGGAACGAGCAGTACTTC. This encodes CATSRDFGGGNEQYF.

The CDR3 spells CASPRGGNNNSPLHF. The CDR3, as DNA: TGTGCCAGCCCCCGCGGGGGGAACAATAATTCACCCCTCCACTTT. The rearrangement links TRBV27 to TRBJ1-6; the D gene is possibly TRBD1 (5 bases). Trimming stripped 8 bases from V and 5 bases from J, with 16 bases between. The CDR3 totals 15 residues. Germline V gives CDR1 MNHEY, CDR2 SMNVEV (reference sequence).

This CDR3 reads CASSSGDRGFTGELFF. Here the CDR3 DNA reads TGTGCCAGCAGCTCTGGGGACAGGGGGTTTACCGGGGAGCTGTTTTTT. This chain links TRBV5-4 with TRBJ2-2; 11 positions agree with TRBD1. The ends lost 3 bases at V and 5 bases at J; junction bases unmatched: 6. Looked up from germline, CDR1 is SGHNT and CDR2 is YYREEE (reference sequence). The CDR3 spans 16 residues. The entire variable domain, with the rest obtained from reference TRBV5-4 and TRBJ2-2, is as follows: ETGVTQSPTHLIKTRGQQVTLRCSSQSGHNTVSWYQQALGQGPQFIFQYYREEENGRGNFPPRFSGLQFPNYSSELNVNALELDDSALYLCASSSGDRGFTGELFFGEGSRLTVL.

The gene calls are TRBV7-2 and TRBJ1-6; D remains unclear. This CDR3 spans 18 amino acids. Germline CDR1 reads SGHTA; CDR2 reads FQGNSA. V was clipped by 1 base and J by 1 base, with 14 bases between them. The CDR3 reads CASSLVHGAGSYNSPLHF. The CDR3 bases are TGTGCCAGCAGCTTAGTCCACGGAGCCGGTTCCTATAATTCACCCCTCCACTTT.

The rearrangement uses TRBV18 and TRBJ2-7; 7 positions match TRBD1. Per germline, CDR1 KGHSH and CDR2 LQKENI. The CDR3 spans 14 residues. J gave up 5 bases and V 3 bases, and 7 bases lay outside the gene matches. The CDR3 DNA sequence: TGTGCCAGCTCACCCCGGGACAGTTTCAACGAGCAGTACTTC. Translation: CASSPRDSFNEQYF.

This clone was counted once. The CDR3 DNA is TGTGCCAGCAGGCAGAGACAGGGCTACTATGGCTACACCTTC. Translation gives CASRQRQGYYGYTF. The rearrangement links TRBV27 to TRBJ1-2; TRBD1 aligns across 7 bases. The germline V gene encodes CDR1 MNHEY and CDR2 SMNVEV (reference sequence). With 6 bases clipped from V and 3 bases from J, the junction kept 7 bases outside the gene matches. This CDR3 is 14 amino acids long.

The CDR3 coding sequence is TGTGCCAGTAGTACCTCCCGGGGGGGCTATTATGGACAGCCCCAGCATTTT. Its translation: CASSTSRGGYYGQPQHF. The J gene is TRBJ1-5, the V gene TRBV19; possible D gene TRBD1, 6 bases. The germline CDR1 and CDR2 sequences are LNHDA and SQIVND (reference sequence). Trimming shortened V by 4 bases and J by 7 bases, and 23 bases separated the two germline ends. The CDR3 contains 17 residues.

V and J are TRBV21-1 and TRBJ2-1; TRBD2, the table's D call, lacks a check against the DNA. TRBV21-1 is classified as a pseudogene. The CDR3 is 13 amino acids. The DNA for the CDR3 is TGTGCCAGACGACTAGCGGGGGGGGATGAGCAGTTCTTC. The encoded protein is CARRLAGGDEQFF.

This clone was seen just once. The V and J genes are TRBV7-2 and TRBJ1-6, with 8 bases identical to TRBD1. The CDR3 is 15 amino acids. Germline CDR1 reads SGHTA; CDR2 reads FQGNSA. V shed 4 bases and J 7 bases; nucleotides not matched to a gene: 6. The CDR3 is CASSSIRDRNSPLHF. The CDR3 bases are TGTGCCAGCAGCTCGATCCGGGACAGGAATTCACCCCTCCACTTT.

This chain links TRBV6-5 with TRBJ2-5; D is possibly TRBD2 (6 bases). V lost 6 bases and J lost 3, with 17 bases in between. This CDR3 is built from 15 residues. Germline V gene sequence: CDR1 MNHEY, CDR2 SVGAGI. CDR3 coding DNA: TGTGCCAGCAGCAGAGGATGGCCGGGGGAAGAGACCCAGTACTTC. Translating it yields CASSRGWPGEETQYF.

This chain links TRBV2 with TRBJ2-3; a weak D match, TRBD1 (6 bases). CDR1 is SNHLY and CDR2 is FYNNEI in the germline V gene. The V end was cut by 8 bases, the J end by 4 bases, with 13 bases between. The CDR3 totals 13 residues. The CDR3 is CASVQGFADTQYF. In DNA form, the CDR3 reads TGTGCCAGCGTACAGGGATTTGCAGATACGCAGTATTTT.

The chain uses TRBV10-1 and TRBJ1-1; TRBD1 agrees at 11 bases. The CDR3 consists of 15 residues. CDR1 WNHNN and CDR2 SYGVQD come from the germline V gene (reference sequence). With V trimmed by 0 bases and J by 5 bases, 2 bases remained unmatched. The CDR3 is CASSESGQGATEAFF. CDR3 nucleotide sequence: TGCGCCAGCAGTGAGTCAGGACAGGGGGCTACTGAAGCTTTCTTT.

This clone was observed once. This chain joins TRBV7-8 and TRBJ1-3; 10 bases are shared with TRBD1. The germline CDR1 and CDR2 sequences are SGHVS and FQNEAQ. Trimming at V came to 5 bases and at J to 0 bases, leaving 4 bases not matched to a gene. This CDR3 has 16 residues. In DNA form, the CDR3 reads TGTGCCAGCAGCAGGCGGGACAGGGGCTCTGGAAACACCATATATTTT. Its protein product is CASSRRDRGSGNTIYF.

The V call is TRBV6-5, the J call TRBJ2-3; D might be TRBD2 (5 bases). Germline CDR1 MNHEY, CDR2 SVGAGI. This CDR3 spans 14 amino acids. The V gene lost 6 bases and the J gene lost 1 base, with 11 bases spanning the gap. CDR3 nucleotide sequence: TGTGCCAGCAGCACGGCCGGGGGCACAGATACGCAGTATTTT. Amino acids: CASSTAGGTDTQYF.

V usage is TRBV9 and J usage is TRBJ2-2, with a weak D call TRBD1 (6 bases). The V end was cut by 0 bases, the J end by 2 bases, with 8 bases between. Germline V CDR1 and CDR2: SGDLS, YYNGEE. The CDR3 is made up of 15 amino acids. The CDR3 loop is CASSVGGQNTGELFF. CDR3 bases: TGTGCCAGCAGCGTAGGGGGACAAAACACCGGGGAGCTGTTTTTT. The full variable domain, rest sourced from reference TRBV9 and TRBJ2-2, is DSGVTQTPKHLITATGQRVTLRCSPRSGDLSVYWYQQSLDQGLQFLIQYYNGEERAKGNILERFSAQQFPDLHSELNLSSLELGDSALYFCASSVGGQNTGELFFGEGSRLTVL.

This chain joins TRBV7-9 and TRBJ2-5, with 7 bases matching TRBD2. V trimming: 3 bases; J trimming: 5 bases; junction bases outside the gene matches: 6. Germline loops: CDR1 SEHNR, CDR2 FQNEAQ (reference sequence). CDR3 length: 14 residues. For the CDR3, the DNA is TGTGCCAGCAGCTTGGGAGGGGTTTCGGAGACCCAGTACTTC. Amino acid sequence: CASSLGGVSETQYF.

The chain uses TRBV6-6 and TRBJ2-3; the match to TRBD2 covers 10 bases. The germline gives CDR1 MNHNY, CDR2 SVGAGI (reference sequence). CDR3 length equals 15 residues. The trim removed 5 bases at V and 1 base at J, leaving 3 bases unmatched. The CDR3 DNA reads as TGTGCCAGCAGTAACCTAGCGGGAGGCACAGATACGCAGTATTTT. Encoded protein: CASSNLAGGTDTQYF.

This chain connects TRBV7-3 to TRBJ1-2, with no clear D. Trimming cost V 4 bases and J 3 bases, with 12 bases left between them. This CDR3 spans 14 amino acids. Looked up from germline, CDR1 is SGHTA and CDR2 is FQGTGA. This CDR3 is CASSSTHGDYGYTF. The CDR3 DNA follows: TGTGCCAGCAGCTCAACCCACGGGGACTATGGCTACACCTTC.

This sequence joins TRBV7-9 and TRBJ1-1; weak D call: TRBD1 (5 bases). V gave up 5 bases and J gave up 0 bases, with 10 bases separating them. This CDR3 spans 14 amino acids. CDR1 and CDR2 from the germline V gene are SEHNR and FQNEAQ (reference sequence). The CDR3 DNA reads TGTGCCAGCAGCCACAGACAGATGAACACTGAAGCTTTCTTT. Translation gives CASSHRQMNTEAFF.

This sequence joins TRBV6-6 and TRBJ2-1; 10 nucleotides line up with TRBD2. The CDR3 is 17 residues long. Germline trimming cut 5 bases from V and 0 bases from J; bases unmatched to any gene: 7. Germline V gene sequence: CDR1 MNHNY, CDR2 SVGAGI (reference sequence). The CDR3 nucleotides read TGTGCCAGCAGTCCCACCGGACTAGCGGACTCCTACAATGAGCAGTTCTTC. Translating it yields CASSPTGLADSYNEQFF.